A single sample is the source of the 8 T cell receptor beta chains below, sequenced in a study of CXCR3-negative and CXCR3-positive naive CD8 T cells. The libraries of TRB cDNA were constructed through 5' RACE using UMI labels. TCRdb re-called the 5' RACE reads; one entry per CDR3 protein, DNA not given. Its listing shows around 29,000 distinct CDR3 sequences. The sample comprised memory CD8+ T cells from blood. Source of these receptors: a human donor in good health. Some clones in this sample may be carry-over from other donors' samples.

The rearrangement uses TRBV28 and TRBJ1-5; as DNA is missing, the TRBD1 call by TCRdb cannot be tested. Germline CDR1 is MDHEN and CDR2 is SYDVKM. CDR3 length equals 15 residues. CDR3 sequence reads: CASSFQDRGNQPQHF.

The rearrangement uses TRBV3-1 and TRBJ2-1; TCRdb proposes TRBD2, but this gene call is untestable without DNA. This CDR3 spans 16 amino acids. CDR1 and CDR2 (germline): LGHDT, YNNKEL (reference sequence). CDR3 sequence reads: CASSQGTSGYYNEQFF.

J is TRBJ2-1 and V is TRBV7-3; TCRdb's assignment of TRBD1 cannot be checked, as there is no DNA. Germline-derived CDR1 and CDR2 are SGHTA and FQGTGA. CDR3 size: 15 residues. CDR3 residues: CASSLGGHRTDEQFF.

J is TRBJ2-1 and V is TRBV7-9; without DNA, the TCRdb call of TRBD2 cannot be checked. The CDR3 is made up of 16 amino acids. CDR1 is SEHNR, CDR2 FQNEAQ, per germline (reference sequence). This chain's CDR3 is CASSYQLAGKGNEQFF.

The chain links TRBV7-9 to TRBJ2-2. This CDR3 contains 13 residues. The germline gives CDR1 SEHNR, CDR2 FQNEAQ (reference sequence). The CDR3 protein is CAISDGNTGELFF.

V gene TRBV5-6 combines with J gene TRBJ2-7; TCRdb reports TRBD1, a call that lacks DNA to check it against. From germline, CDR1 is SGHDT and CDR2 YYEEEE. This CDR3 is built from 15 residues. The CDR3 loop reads CASSLAGQSSYEQYF.

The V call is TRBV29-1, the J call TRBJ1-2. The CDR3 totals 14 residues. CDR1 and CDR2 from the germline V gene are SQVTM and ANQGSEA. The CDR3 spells CSVEGLGFSYGYTF.

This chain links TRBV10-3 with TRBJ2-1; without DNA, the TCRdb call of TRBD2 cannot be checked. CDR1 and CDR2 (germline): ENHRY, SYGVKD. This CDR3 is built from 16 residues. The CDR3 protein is CAISRLAGGVLDEQFF.